These 29 T cell receptor beta chains were all obtained from the same sample, sequenced in a study of molecular identifiers for immune sequencing clone quantification. TCRdb processed the PCR reads anew with MiXCR; each CDR3 protein has one entry. The sample lists more than 300,000 distinct CDR3 sequences, about 21% occurring once. The specimen was naive CD8+ T cells from blood, with Jurkat cell RNA spiked in. The subset denotes: FACS-sorted CD8+CD4-CCR7+CD45RA+ naive T cells. The receptors were sampled from a human donor in good health. Some libraries in this study had Jurkat cell RNA spiked in.

In its sample, this clonotype was seen many times. The V and J genes are TRBV27 and TRBJ2-7, with a weak D call TRBD1 (5 bases). The CDR3 totals 14 residues. Trimming took off 7 bases at V and 4 bases at J, with 17 bases between the two ends. Germline CDR1 and CDR2: MNHEY and SMNVEV (reference sequence). CDR3 protein: CASKVSAGLYEQYF. DNA of the CDR3: TGTGCCAGCAAGGTGTCGGCAGGGCTTTACGAGCAGTACTTC.

This clonotype occurred many times. The V gene is TRBV20-1, the J gene TRBJ2-7; 11 bases agree with TRBD2. Germline CDR1 reads DFQATT; CDR2 reads SNEGSKA (reference sequence). This CDR3 is 13 amino acids long. Germline trimming cut 5 bases from V and 4 bases from J; bases unmatched to any gene: 4. Here the CDR3 reads CSAATSGTYEQYF. The CDR3 region has the DNA TGCAGTGCTGCGACTAGCGGGACTTACGAGCAGTACTTC.

As for this clonotype: It may be a read error: a sequence one base away is much more abundant. The chain has TRBV30 and TRBJ2-7, with a weak D call TRBD2 (6 bases). The CDR3 runs to 14 residues. Germline CDR1 and CDR2: GTSNPN and SVGIG (reference sequence). CDR3 DNA sequence: TGTGCCTGGAGTGTCGGTAGCGGAGTTTACGAGCAGCACTTC. Translating gives CAWSVGSGVYEQHF.

This clonotype was detected many times. The chain employs TRBV29-1 and TRBJ2-3; TRBD1 matches 11 bases. The CDR3 totals 14 residues. V lost 8 bases and J lost 3; bases outside the gene matches: 7. The germline CDR1 and CDR2 sequences are SQVTM and ANQGSEA. The CDR3 loop is CSFWTGGGTDTQYF. The CDR3 DNA follows: TGCAGCTTTTGGACAGGGGGCGGGACAGATACGCAGTATTTT.

About this clonotype: A read error may explain this, as a much larger clone is one base away. The chain employs TRBV5-6 and TRBJ2-3; D is possibly TRBD1 (5 bases). Germline values: CDR1 SGHDT, CDR2 YYEEEE. This CDR3 contains 13 residues. This CDR3 reads CASSADMTDMQYF. As DNA, the CDR3 is TGTGCCAGCAGCGCAGACATGACAGATATGCAGTATTTT.

In its sample, this clonotype was seen a few times. The chain uses TRBV20-1 and TRBJ2-1; 11 bases map to TRBD2. Germline CDR1 DFQATT, CDR2 SNEGSKA (reference sequence). This CDR3 is built from 16 residues. V gave up 5 bases and J gave up 1 base; unmatched junction bases: 7. The CDR3 here is CSARGTSGNSYNEQFF. The CDR3 DNA reads TGCAGTGCTCGAGGGACTAGCGGAAATTCCTACAATGAGCAGTTCTTC.

This clonotype was seen only a few times. The chain recombines TRBV5-1 with TRBJ1-1; tentative D call: TRBD1 (5 bases). The CDR3 sequence is 16 residues long. The V and J ends lost 4 bases and 0 bases respectively, with 16 bases between them. Germline CDR1 is SGHRS and CDR2 is YFSETQ. CDR3 loop: CASSLHPGEVNTEAFF. CDR3 bases: TGCGCCAGCAGCCTCCACCCGGGGGAGGTGAACACTGAAGCTTTCTTT.

V gene TRBV4-1 combines with J gene TRBJ2-1; TRBD2 matches 8 bases. CDR1 and CDR2 from the germline V gene are MGHRA and YSYEKL. V lost 0 bases, J lost 4 bases, and 8 bases stayed unmatched. CDR3 length: 17 amino acids. The CDR3 sequence is CASSQEPPGLAYNEQFF. CDR3 DNA sequence: TGCGCCAGCAGCCAAGAGCCGCCCGGACTAGCTTACAATGAGCAGTTCTTC.

This clonotype has only a few counts. The V call is TRBV27, the J call TRBJ1-1; D not certain. Trimming left V 2 bases short and J 1 base short, with 5 bases between. CDR1 is MNHEY and CDR2 is SMNVEV in the germline V gene (reference sequence). CDR3 length: 13 amino acids. The CDR3 loop is CASSLTQNTEAFF. CDR3 bases: TGTGCCAGCAGTTTAACCCAGAACACTGAAGCTTTCTTT.

This clonotype was seen a handful of times. This chain links TRBV24-1 with TRBJ1-1; D is unresolved. V lost 7 bases and J 1 base, leaving 12 bases between the germline ends. The CDR3 has 14 amino acids. Germline lookup yields CDR1 KGHDR and CDR2 SFDVKD. The CDR3 sequence is CATRGSWENTEAFF. The CDR3 DNA reads TGTGCCACCAGGGGATCTTGGGAGAACACTGAAGCTTTCTTT.

V usage is TRBV13 and J usage is TRBJ2-5; D ambiguous. CDR1 PRHDT and CDR2 FYEKMQ come from the germline V gene (reference sequence). The CDR3 length is 14 residues. V lost 3 bases, J lost 4 bases, and 12 bases lay in between. The CDR3: CASSFLGESETQYF. CDR3 nucleotide sequence: TGTGCCAGCAGCTTCTTGGGTGAATCAGAGACCCAGTACTTC.

At least ten counts were recorded for this clonotype. The chain uses TRBV6-2 or TRBV6-3 and TRBJ1-1; TRBD1 is a possible D gene (5 bases). The V end was cut by 6 bases, the J end by 5 bases, with 16 bases between. Germline V gene lookup returns CDR1 MNHEY and CDR2 SVGEGT. The CDR3 is 14 residues long. The CDR3 bases are TGTGCCAGCAGATGGGGGGGGGGGTATACTGAAGCTTTCTTT. Protein product: CASRWGGGYTEAFF.

The CDR3: CASSEPTGETQYF. The CDR3 DNA sequence: TGTGCCAGCAGCGAGCCTACCGGAGAGACCCAGTACTTC. This chain uses TRBV7-9 with TRBJ2-5; D unclear. The length of the CDR3 is 13 residues. V lost 5 bases to trimming and J lost 4 bases, with 11 bases between them. The V gene's germline CDR1 is SEHNR and CDR2 FQNEAQ (reference sequence).

The chain uses TRBV6-6 and TRBJ2-5; 14 nucleotides match TRBD2. Germline V gene lookup returns CDR1 MNHNY and CDR2 SVGAGI (reference sequence). The CDR3 contains 18 residues. V dropped 6 bases and J dropped 5; count of bases not matched to a gene: 14. DNA of the CDR3: TGTGCCAGCAGCACAGGGACTAGCGGGGGCCCGATCCGGGAGACCCAGTACTTC. Its translation: CASSTGTSGGPIRETQYF.

This clonotype was counted only a few times. This chain connects TRBV19 to TRBJ1-5; unclear D gene. Trimming stripped 3 bases from V and 2 bases from J, with 11 bases between. The CDR3 contains 15 residues. Germline V CDR1 and CDR2: LNHDA, SQIVND (reference sequence). CDR3: CASSMGLFGNQPQHF. The CDR3 region has the DNA TGTGCCAGTAGTATGGGCCTCTTCGGCAATCAGCCCCAGCATTTT.

This clonotype appeared a few times. The CDR3 DNA is TGTGCCAGTAGTATACGGGTCTTCTCCCGTGAGTTGATTCAGTACTTC. Translating it yields CASSIRVFSRELIQYF. The chain couples TRBV19 to TRBJ2-4; D gene ambiguous. The CDR3 loop spans 16 amino acids. CDR1 and CDR2 from the germline V gene are LNHDA and SQIVND (reference sequence). The V end lost 2 bases, the J end lost 10 bases, and 21 bases lay between the germline ends.

This chain joins TRBV6-1 and TRBJ2-7; 9 bases line up with TRBD1. J lost 5 bases, V lost 4 bases, and 9 bases had no gene match. The germline V gene has CDR1 MNHNS and CDR2 SASEGT. This CDR3 comprises 15 residues. CDR3 DNA: TGTGCCAGCAGTGCGGGACAGGGTTTGGAGAACGAGCAGTACTTC. Its protein product is CASSAGQGLENEQYF.

This clonotype occurred many times. The chain has TRBV2 and TRBJ1-1; 7 nucleotides agree with TRBD1. The ends lost 1 base at V and 2 bases at J; junction bases unmatched: 7. This CDR3 is 16 amino acids long. CDR1 and CDR2 from the germline V gene are SNHLY and FYNNEI. DNA for the CDR3: TGTGCCAGCAGTGAAGGTTCGGGGACAGTAAACACTGAAGCTTTCTTT. Translated, it gives CASSEGSGTVNTEAFF. Drawing the rest from reference TRBV2 and TRBJ1-1, the complete variable domain is EPEVTQTPSHQVTQMGQEVILRCVPISNHLYFYWYRQILGQKVEFLVSFYNNEISEKSEIFDDQFSVERPDGSNFTLKIRSTKLEDSAMYFCASSEGSGTVNTEAFFGQGTRLTVV.

This clonotype has a count of ten or more. The chain is built from TRBV7-9 and TRBJ1-1; D is possibly TRBD1 (5 bases). The CDR3 contains 13 residues. Germline V gene lookup returns CDR1 SEHNR and CDR2 FQNEAQ (reference sequence). Deletions cut 5 bases from V and 5 bases from J, with 12 bases between. The CDR3 sequence is CASSAGFSTEAFF. CDR3 in DNA: TGTGCCAGCAGCGCAGGGTTTTCAACTGAAGCTTTCTTT.

In its sample, this clonotype was seen many times. The chain couples TRBV29-1 to TRBJ2-3; tentatively, D is TRBD1 (5 bases). Trimming pared 2 bases from V and 2 bases from J, leaving 14 bases between. The length of the CDR3 is 15 residues. Germline V gene sequence: CDR1 SQVTM, CDR2 ANQGSEA. The CDR3 loop reads CSVESFGADTDTQYF. CDR3 DNA: TGCAGCGTTGAATCCTTTGGGGCAGACACAGATACGCAGTATTTT.

This clonotype appeared many times. The chain is built from TRBV5-1 and TRBJ2-2; D may be TRBD1 or TRBD2 (5 bases each). V was clipped by 2 bases and J by 4 bases, with 12 bases between them. Germline assignment: CDR1 SGHRS and CDR2 YFSETQ. CDR3 length: 15 residues. As DNA, the CDR3 is TGCGCCAGCAGCTTCTGGGGGAGTGTCACCGGGGAGCTGTTTTTT. This translates into CASSFWGSVTGELFF. The whole variable domain, filled in from reference TRBV5-1 and TRBJ2-2, reads KAGVTQTPRYLIKTRGQQVTLSCSPISGHRSVSWYQQTPGQGLQFLFEYFSETQRNKGNFPGRFSGRQFSNSRSEMNVSTLELGDSALYLCASSFWGSVTGELFFGEGSRLTVL.

This clonotype was seen a handful of times. The rearrangement links TRBV19 to TRBJ1-2, with 8 bases fitting TRBD1. After removal of 10 bases from V and 1 base from J, the junction contained 14 bases not matched to a gene. The germline V gene encodes CDR1 LNHDA and CDR2 SQIVND (reference sequence). The CDR3 loop spans 16 amino acids. The CDR3 region has the DNA TGTGCCACCTCCTTAGGCAGGGGGCGTGATAACTATGGCTACACCTTC. Translating it yields CATSLGRGRDNYGYTF.

This clonotype has at least ten counts. This rearrangement joins TRBV6-5 to TRBJ2-7, with D perhaps TRBD2 (6 bases). The CDR3 has 13 amino acids. V lost 0 bases, J lost 4 bases, and 7 bases lay in between. Germline CDR1 is MNHEY and CDR2 is SVGAGI. Here the CDR3 DNA reads TGTGCCAGCAGTTACTCGGAGGGGTACGAGCAGTACTTC. Residues: CASSYSEGYEQYF.

The chain couples TRBV12-3 or TRBV12-4 to TRBJ2-3, with no clear D. The V end lost 3 bases, the J end lost 6 bases, and 7 bases lay between the germline ends. This CDR3 has 12 residues. In DNA, the CDR3 is TGTGCCAGCAGTTTGCTGGTTGATACGCAGTATTTT. Amino acid sequence: CASSLLVDTQYF.

On this clonotype itself: This may come from a read error, since a much larger clone is one base off. This sequence joins TRBV7-6 and TRBJ2-1; TRBD2 matches at 11 bases. The CDR3 sequence is 14 residues long. V shed 8 bases and J 9 bases; nucleotides not matched to a gene: 9. Germline-derived CDR1 and CDR2 are SGHVS and FNYEAQ. As DNA, the CDR3 is TGTGCCAGCTTCACGGGACTAGCGGCCGGTGAGCAGTTCTTC. It encodes CASFTGLAAGEQFF.

Comment on this clonotype: Since no conserved phenylalanine or tryptophan closes the CDR3, a read error is the likely cause. The gene calls are TRBV27 and TRBJ2-7; 8 bases agree with TRBD1. The CDR3 extends over 15 amino acids. CDR1 is MNHEY and CDR2 is SMNVEV in the germline V gene (reference sequence). The V gene end was trimmed by 0 bases and the J gene end by 7 bases; junction bases not matched to a gene: 8. Written as DNA, the CDR3 is TGTGCCAGCAGTTTATCGGGACAGGCTCCGTTGGAGCAGTACCTC. Its protein product is CASSLSGQAPLEQYL.

As for this clonotype: This may arise from a read error, as a much more abundant clone is one base away. This chain joins TRBV14 and TRBJ2-7; D uncertain. The germline gives CDR1 SGHDN, CDR2 FVKESK. The CDR3 is 14 amino acids. V was cut by 1 base and J by 2 bases, with 9 bases left in between. The CDR3 here is CASSQVLCPYEQYF. CDR3 nucleotide sequence: TGTGCCAGCAGCCAAGTACTCTGCCCCTACGAGCAGTACTTC.

This clonotype was observed many times. V and J are TRBV30 and TRBJ1-1, with D uncertain. The CDR3 extends over 13 amino acids. Trimming removed 4 bases from V and 1 base from J, with 10 bases in between. Looked up from germline, CDR1 is GTSNPN and CDR2 is SVGIG (reference sequence). In nucleotides, the CDR3 is TGTGCCTGGAACCCCACACGGAACACTGAAGCTTTCTTT. Its protein product is CAWNPTRNTEAFF.

In its sample, this clonotype was seen many times. The J gene is TRBJ1-1, the V gene TRBV7-2, with D possibly matching TRBD1 (5 bases). The V end was cut by 3 bases, the J end by 0 bases, with 14 bases between. The length of the CDR3 is 16 residues. The germline CDR1 and CDR2 sequences are SGHTA and FQGNSA. Here the CDR3 DNA reads TGTGCCAGCAGCTTCGGACCACAGGATTTGAACACTGAAGCTTTCTTT. Encoded protein: CASSFGPQDLNTEAFF.